These 4 T cell receptor beta chains came from one sample sequenced in a study of CD8+CD57+ T cells in acquired aplastic anemia. The template for TCR beta VDJ and CDR3 sequence profiling was genomic DNA. TCRdb redid the calling of the reads with MiXCR, one entry per CDR3 protein. The sample lists 80,000 or so distinct CDR3 sequences, around 42% occurring once. The sequenced sample consisted of sorted CD4+, CD8+, or CD8+CD57+ T cells (not recorded which) from PBMCs. Receptor source: a human donor in good health, serving as a control.

The V call is TRBV7-2, the J call TRBJ2-1; TRBD1 is a possible D gene (5 bases). V gave up 5 bases and J gave up 3 bases, with 8 bases separating them. Germline lookup yields CDR1 SGHTA and CDR2 FQGNSA. This CDR3 comprises 13 residues. The CDR3 is CASSQRGYNEQFF. The CDR3 coding sequence is TGTGCCAGCAGCCAAAGGGGCTACAATGAGCAGTTCTTC.

The rearrangement links TRBV19 to TRBJ2-5; D perhaps matches TRBD2 (6 bases). This CDR3 is 12 amino acids long. Per germline, CDR1 LNHDA and CDR2 SQIVND (reference sequence). V was clipped by 5 bases and J by 3 bases, with 7 bases between them. CDR3 sequence (DNA): TGTGCCAGTAGTCGGGGGAAAGAGACCCAGTACTTC. It translates to CASSRGKETQYF.

V gene TRBV10-3 combines with J gene TRBJ1-5; 8 bases align to TRBD1. CDR1 is ENHRY, CDR2 SYGVKD, per germline. The ends lost 6 bases at V and 1 base at J; junction bases unmatched: 5. The CDR3 contains 15 residues. In DNA form, the CDR3 reads TGTGCCATCAGCCCGACAGGGGACAGCAATCAGCCCCAGCATTTT. It specifies CAISPTGDSNQPQHF.

The V and J genes are TRBV29-1 and TRBJ1-2; D unclear. CDR1 and CDR2 from the germline V gene are SQVTM and ANQGSEA. The CDR3 spans 11 residues. The V end was cut by 4 bases, the J end by 8 bases, with 11 bases between. DNA for the CDR3: TGCAGCGTTGGCGACGCGAGGGGCTACACCTTC. Its protein product is CSVGDARGYTF. The full variable domain, its missing parts supplied by reference TRBV29-1 and TRBJ1-2, is SAVISQKPSRDICQRGTSLTIQCQVDSQVTMMFWYRQQPGQSLTLIATANQGSEATYESGFVIDKFPISRPNLTFSTLTVSNMSPEDSSIYLCSVGDARGYTFGSGTRLTVV.